This TCR beta chain was found in a study of T cell changes during pregnancy in multiple sclerosis. The assay was immunoSEQ multiplex PCR, and TCRdb's table has in-frame clones only and misses some. The sample comprises about 74,000 clones, approximately 90% of which are singletons, and roughly 1.4% rests with the top ten. This CDR3 region has 15 residues. Germline CDR1 SNHLY, CDR2 FYNNEI. The V and J ends lost 7 bases and 0 bases respectively, with 13 bases between them. This sequence joins TRBV2 and TRBJ1-5, with TRBD1 as a possible D gene (6 bases). The clonotype originates from a female donor with multiple sclerosis, enrolled in a pregnancy study. Sequencing used peripheral blood, obtained in the third trimester of pregnancy. CDR3 amino acids: CASTVQGYSNQPQHF. The CDR3 DNA is TGTGCCAGCACTGTACAGGGTTATAGCAATCAGCCCCAGCATTTT.